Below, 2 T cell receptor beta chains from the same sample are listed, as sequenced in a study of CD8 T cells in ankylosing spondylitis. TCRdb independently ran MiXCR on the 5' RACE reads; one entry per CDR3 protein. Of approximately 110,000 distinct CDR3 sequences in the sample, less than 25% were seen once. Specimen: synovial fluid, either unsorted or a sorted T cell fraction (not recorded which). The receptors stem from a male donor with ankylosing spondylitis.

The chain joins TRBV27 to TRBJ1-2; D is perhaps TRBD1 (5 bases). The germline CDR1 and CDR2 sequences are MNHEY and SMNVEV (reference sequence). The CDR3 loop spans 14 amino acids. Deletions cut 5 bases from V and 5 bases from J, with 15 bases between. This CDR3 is CASSPPGSWYGYTF. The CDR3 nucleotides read TGTGCCAGCAGTCCGCCAGGGTCCTGGTATGGCTACACCTTC.

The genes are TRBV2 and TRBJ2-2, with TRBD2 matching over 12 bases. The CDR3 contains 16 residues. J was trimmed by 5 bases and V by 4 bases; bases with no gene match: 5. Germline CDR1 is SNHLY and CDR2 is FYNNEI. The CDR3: CASSVTSGRGTGELFF. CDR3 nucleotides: TGTGCCAGCAGTGTGACTAGCGGGAGAGGTACCGGGGAGCTGTTTTTT.